A selection of T cell receptor beta chains follows, all from one sample in a study of shared clonotypes between healthy human individuals. Libraries were prepared by immunoSEQ multiplex PCR; TCRdb keeps only in-frame clonotypes and omits some of them. Of some 530,000 clones listed, about 72% are singletons. The sequencing input was PBMCs. These receptors were taken from a woman between 40 and 50 years old in good health. Some clones in this sample may be carry-over from other donors' samples. Both conserved end residues are part of each CDR3. D genes are given only for firm matches. A clone size is listed for some rows: how often the clone was seen (once, few, many), or a class if it is expanded.

.	.	TRBV6-6	TRBJ2-7	TGTGCCAGCAGTTACGGCGAGAGCTCCTACGAGCAGTACTTC	CASSYGESSYEQYF
.	.	TRBV6-1	TRBJ2-7	TGTGCCAGCAGCGAACAGGACCCGGGCGAGCAGTACTTC	CASSEQDPGEQYF
.	.	TRBV7-2	TRBJ1-3	TGTGCCAGCAGCTTAGAGGGAAACACCATATATTTT	CASSLEGNTIYF
.	TRBD1	TRBV10-3	TRBJ2-3	TGTGCCATCAGTGCCGGGACAGAAAGCACAGATACGCAGTATTTT	CAISAGTESTDTQYF
few	TRBD1	TRBV5-1	TRBJ1-4	TGCGCCAGCAGCAGGTCCGGGACAGGAGGGGAAAAACTGTTTTTT	CASSRSGTGGEKLFF
.	.	TRBV19	TRBJ2-1	TGTGCCAGTAGTATAGCCGGCAGTTCTTCCTCCTACAATGAGCAGTTCTTC	CASSIAGSSSSYNEQFF
.	TRBD1	TRBV27	TRBJ2-7	TGTGCCAGCAGTTCGACCCCCGGGACAGGGGGCGAGCAGTACTTC	CASSSTPGTGGEQYF
.	TRBD2	TRBV15	TRBJ2-1	TGTGCCACCAGCAAGCCTAGCGGGGCCTACAATGAGCAGTTCTTC	CATSKPSGAYNEQFF
.	TRBD1	TRBV6-6	TRBJ1-5	TGTGCCAGCAGGTCTACAGGGGTGGGCAATCAGCCCCAGCATTTT	CASRSTGVGNQPQHF
.	.	TRBV5-6	TRBJ2-2	TGTGCCAGCATTGGGGCAGGCAACTTGGCCGGGGAGCTGTTTTTT	CASIGAGNLAGELFF
.	TRBD1	TRBV28	TRBJ2-7	TGTGCCAGCAGTTTAGGTAGGGGGCTAGTATCCTACGAGCAGTACTTC	CASSLGRGLVSYEQYF
.	TRBD1	TRBV15	TRBJ2-3	TGTGCCACCAGCCGGGACAGGGAAGTCACAGATACGCAGTATTTT	CATSRDREVTDTQYF
.	.	TRBV10-2	TRBJ1-4	TGCGCCAGCAGTGAAGGGGCGGGTCGACTGTTTTTT	CASSEGAGRLFF
.	.	TRBV18	TRBJ2-1	TGTGCCAGCTCTCTCAGGGGCCTAGTCTCCTACAATGAGCAGTTCTTC	CASSLRGLVSYNEQFF
.	.	TRBV28	TRBJ2-3	TGTGCCAGCAGTCAGTTTCGGACGGAAAGCACAGATACGCAGTATTTT	CASSQFRTESTDTQYF
.	.	TRBV27	TRBJ2-5	TGTGCCAGCAGTGGCGCCCCAGGGGAGACCCAGTACTTC	CASSGAPGETQYF
.	.	TRBV6-6	TRBJ2-1	TGTGCCAGCAGTCGTGTGGGAACACGGGAGCAGTTCTTC	CASSRVGTREQFF
.	.	TRBV6-5	TRBJ2-1	TGTGCCAGCACCCTCCCCAGGGGGGGGTACAATGAGCAGTTCTTC	CASTLPRGGYNEQFF
.	TRBD2	TRBV6-1	TRBJ2-3	TGTGCCAGCAGTGAAGAACTAGCGGGAGGCTCGAACACAGATACGCAGTATTTT	CASSEELAGGSNTDTQYF
many	.	TRBV28	TRBJ2-7	TGTGCCAGCAGTCCAATGAGTGGCCCCTACGAGCAGTACTTC	CASSPMSGPYEQYF
few	.	TRBV2	TRBJ2-7	TGTGCCAGCAGTGTCCGACAAGGATACGAGCAGTACTTC	CASSVRQGYEQYF
.	TRBD2	TRBV11-2	TRBJ2-1	TGTGCCAGCAGCATAAACGGACTAGCGGGAGGCTACAATGAGCAGTTCTTC	CASSINGLAGGYNEQFF